This T cell receptor beta chain was recorded in a study of T-cell reconstitution after alpha-beta-depleted transplantation in children. V was trimmed by 5 bases and J by 3 bases, leaving 11 bases between them. The CDR3 totals 13 residues. CDR1 SGHTA and CDR2 FQGNSA come from the germline V gene. This clonotype has at least ten counts. What it recognizes is unknown. Unique molecular identifiers featured in how the TCRbeta library was prepared. In TCRdb, the PCR reads were re-called with MiXCR into one record per CDR3 protein. Of about 200,000 distinct CDR3 sequences in the sample, 6.3% were seen once. General observations from the study: Expanded graft clones, several hundred of them, were reportedly the source of alpha-beta T cells about two months after transplant.

The sequence came from a girl under three years old with combined immunodeficiency, due to receive a stem cell transplant. The specimen was PBMCs, collected before TCRalphabeta/CD19-depleted stem cell transplant. V is TRBV7-2 and J is TRBJ2-7; possible D gene TRBD2, 5 bases. CDR3 amino acids: CASSPGKLYEQYF. The CDR3 DNA reads as TGTGCCAGCAGCCCCGGGAAGCTCTACGAGCAGTACTTC.